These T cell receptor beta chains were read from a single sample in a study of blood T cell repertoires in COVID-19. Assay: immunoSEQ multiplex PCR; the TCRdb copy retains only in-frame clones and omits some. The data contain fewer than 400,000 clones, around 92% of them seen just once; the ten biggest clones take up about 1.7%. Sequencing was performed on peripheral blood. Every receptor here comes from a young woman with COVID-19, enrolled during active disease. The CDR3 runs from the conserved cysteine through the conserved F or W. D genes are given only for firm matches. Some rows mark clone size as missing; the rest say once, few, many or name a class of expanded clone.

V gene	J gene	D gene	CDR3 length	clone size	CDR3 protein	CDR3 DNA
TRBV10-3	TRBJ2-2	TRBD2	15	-	CAISWTSGGTGELFF	TGTGCCATCAGCTGGACTAGCGGGGGGACCGGGGAGCTGTTTTTT
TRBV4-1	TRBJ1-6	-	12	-	CASSPYNSPLHF	TGCGCCAGCAGCCCATATAATTCACCCCTCCACTTT
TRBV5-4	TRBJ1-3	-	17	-	CASSLGRSSAGGNTIYF	TGTGCCAGCAGCTTGGGGCGATCTTCCGCGGGTGGAAACACCATATATTTT
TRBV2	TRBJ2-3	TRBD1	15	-	CASSRTGGSTDTQYF	TGTGCCAGCAGTCGGACAGGGGGGAGCACAGATACGCAGTATTTT
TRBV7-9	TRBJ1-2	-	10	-	CAPPGVGYTF	TGTGCCCCGCCGGGGGTTGGCTACACCTTC
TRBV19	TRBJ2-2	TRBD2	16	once	CASKASGVLGTGELFF	TGTGCCAGTAAAGCTAGCGGGGTTCTTGGCACCGGGGAGCTGTTTTTT
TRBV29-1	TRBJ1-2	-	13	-	CSVEDRRRDGYTF	TGCAGCGTTGAAGATCGGAGGAGGGATGGCTACACCTTC
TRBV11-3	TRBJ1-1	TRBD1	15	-	CASSSPKDRDYKAFF	TGTGCCAGCAGCTCCCCTAAAGACAGGGATTATAAAGCTTTCTTT
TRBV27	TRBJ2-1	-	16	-	CASRFLETGRSTEQFF	TGTGCCAGCCGGTTCCTTGAGACGGGAAGATCAACCGAGCAGTTCTTC
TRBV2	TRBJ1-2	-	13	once	CASSELADSSYTF	TGTGCCAGCAGTGAATTAGCGGACTCGAGCTACACCTTC
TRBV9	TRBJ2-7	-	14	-	CASSVAGEYGEQYF	TGTGCCAGCAGCGTAGCGGGGGAATATGGCGAGCAGTACTTC
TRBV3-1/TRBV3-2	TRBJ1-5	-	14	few	CASSQEWSGTPQHF	TGTGCCAGCAGCCAAGAATGGTCAGGGACACCCCAGCATTTT
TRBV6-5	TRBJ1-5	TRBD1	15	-	CASSKQGLSGQPQHF	TGTGCCAGCAGTAAACAGGGGCTTTCGGGTCAGCCCCAGCATTTT
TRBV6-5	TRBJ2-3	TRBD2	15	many	CASSTTSGGVDTQYF	TGTGCCAGCAGTACGACTAGCGGGGGGGTAGATACGCAGTATTTT
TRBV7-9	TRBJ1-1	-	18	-	CASSLSLWGQGRDTEAFF	TGTGCCAGCAGCTTATCCCTTTGGGGCCAGGGCAGGGACACTGAAGCTTTCTTT
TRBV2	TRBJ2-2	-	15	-	CASSVGNWATGELFF	TGTGCCAGCAGTGTCGGGAATTGGGCCACCGGGGAGCTGTTTTTT
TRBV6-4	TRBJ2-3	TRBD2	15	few	CASSESGGGTDTQYF	TGTGCCAGCAGTGAAAGCGGGGGAGGTACAGATACGCAGTATTTT
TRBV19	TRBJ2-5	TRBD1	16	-	CASSPGFGTGGETQYF	TGTGCCAGTAGCCCCGGGTTTGGGACAGGGGGTGAGACCCAGTACTTC
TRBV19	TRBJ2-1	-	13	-	CASSIDSFNEQFF	TGTGCCAGTAGTATTGACAGCTTCAATGAGCAGTTCTTC
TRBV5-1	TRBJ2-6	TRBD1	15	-	CASSLHRDSRNVLTF	TGCGCCAGCAGCTTGCACCGGGACAGCCGAAACGTCCTGACTTTC
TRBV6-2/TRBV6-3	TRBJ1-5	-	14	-	CASSPQPQGVAQHF	TGTGCCAGCAGTCCCCAGCCCCAGGGTGTTGCCCAGCATTTT
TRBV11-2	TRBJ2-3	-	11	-	CASSSTDTQYF	TGTGCCAGCAGCTCGACAGATACGCAGTATTTT
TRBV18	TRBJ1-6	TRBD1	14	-	CASSPRTGRSPLHF	TGTGCCAGCTCACCACGGACAGGGCGTTCACCCCTCCACTTT
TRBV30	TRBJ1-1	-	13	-	CARKDRLNTEAFF	TGTGCCAGGAAGGACAGACTGAACACTGAAGCTTTCTTT
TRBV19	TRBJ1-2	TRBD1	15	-	CASSPQTGYGGGYTF	TGTGCCAGTAGTCCTCAGACAGGGTACGGCGGTGGCTACACCTTC
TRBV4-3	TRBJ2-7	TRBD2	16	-	CASSHHGTSGGYEQYF	TGCGCCAGCAGCCATCACGGGACTAGCGGGGGTTACGAGCAGTACTTC
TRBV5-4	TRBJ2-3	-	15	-	CASSSTGAITDTQYF	TGTGCCAGCAGCTCGACAGGCGCTATCACAGATACGCAGTATTTT
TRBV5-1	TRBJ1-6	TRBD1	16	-	CASSVAGTGGGSPLHF	TGCGCCAGCAGCGTCGCGGGCACAGGGGGAGGCTCACCCCTCCACTTT
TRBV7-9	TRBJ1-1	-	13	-	CASQGQGRWEAFF	TGTGCCAGCCAGGGGCAGGGGCGCTGGGAAGCTTTCTTT
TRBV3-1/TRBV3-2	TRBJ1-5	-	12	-	CASSQVGGTQHF	TGTGCCAGCAGCCAAGTTGGAGGTACGCAGCATTTT
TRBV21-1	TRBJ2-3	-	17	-	CASSKERGQVSTDTQYF	TGTGCCAGCAGCAAAGAGCGGGGACAGGTGAGCACAGATACGCAGTATTTT
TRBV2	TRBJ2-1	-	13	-	CASNDRSYNEQFF	TGTGCCAGCAACGACAGGTCGTACAATGAGCAGTTCTTC
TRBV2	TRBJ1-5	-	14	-	CASRRAGADQPQHF	TGTGCCAGCAGGCGTGCGGGGGCTGATCAGCCCCAGCATTTT
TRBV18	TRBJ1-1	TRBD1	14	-	CASSQDRAVGGAFF	TGTGCCAGCTCGCAGGACAGGGCGGTGGGGGGAGCTTTCTTT
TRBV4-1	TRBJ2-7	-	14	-	CASSPAGQAYEQYF	TGCGCCAGCAGCCCAGCGGGACAGGCCTACGAGCAGTACTTC
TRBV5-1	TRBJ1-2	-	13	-	CASSLDGFYGYTF	TGCGCCAGCAGCTTGGACGGGTTCTATGGCTACACCTTC
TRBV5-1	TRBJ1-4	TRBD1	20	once	CASSLYEQGAGFATNEKLFF	TGCGCCAGCAGCTTATACGAACAGGGGGCCGGCTTTGCAACTAATGAAAAACTGTTTTTT
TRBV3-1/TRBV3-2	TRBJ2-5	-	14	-	CASSPRWQQETQYF	TGTGCCAGCAGCCCGAGGTGGCAGCAAGAGACCCAGTACTTC
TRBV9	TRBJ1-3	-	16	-	CASSTGSTGHGNTIYF	TGTGCCAGCAGCACAGGGTCGACAGGCCATGGAAACACCATATATTTT
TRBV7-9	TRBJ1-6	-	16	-	CASSANLGPANSPLHF	TGTGCCAGCAGCGCCAACCTGGGGCCAGCTAATTCACCCCTCCACTTT
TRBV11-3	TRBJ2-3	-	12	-	CASSLGGDTQYF	TGTGCCAGCAGCTTGGGGGGAGATACGCAGTATTTT
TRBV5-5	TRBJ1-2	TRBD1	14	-	CASSMWDRADGYTF	TGTGCCAGCAGCATGTGGGACAGGGCGGATGGCTACACCTTC
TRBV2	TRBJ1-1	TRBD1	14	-	CASKRQGMNTEAFF	TGTGCCAGCAAAAGACAGGGCATGAACACTGAAGCTTTCTTT
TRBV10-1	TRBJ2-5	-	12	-	CASRVRGETQYF	TGCGCCAGCAGGGTCAGGGGAGAGACCCAGTACTTC
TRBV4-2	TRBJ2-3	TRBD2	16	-	CASSPQVGGTTDTQYF	TGTGCCAGCAGCCCCCAAGTCGGGGGGACCACAGATACGCAGTATTTT
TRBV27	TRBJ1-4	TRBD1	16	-	CASSSRQGAANEKLFF	TGTGCCAGCAGTTCTCGACAGGGGGCGGCTAATGAAAAACTGTTTTTT
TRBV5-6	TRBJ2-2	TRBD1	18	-	CASSLSRLRQGISGELFF	TGTGCCAGCAGCCTCTCTAGGCTGAGACAGGGGATATCCGGGGAGCTGTTTTTT
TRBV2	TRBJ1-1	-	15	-	CASTVLVGQRGEAFF	TGTGCCAGCACTGTTCTTGTGGGGCAGAGAGGTGAAGCTTTCTTT
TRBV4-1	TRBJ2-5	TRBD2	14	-	CASSPGTSQETQYF	TGCGCCAGCAGCCCCGGGACTAGCCAAGAGACCCAGTACTTC
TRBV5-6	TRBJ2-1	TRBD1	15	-	CASSLVPTGMDEQFF	TGTGCCAGCAGCTTGGTTCCGACAGGGATGGATGAGCAGTTCTTC